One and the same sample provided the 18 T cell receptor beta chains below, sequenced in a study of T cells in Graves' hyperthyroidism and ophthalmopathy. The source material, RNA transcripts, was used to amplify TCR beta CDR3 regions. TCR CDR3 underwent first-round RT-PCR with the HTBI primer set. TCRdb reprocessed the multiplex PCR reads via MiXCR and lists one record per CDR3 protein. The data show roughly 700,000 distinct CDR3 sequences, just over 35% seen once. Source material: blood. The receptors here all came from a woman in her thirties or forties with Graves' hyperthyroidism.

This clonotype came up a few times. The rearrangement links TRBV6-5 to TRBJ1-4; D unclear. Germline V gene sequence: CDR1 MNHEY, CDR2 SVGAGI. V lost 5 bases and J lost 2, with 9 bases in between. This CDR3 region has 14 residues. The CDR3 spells CASSNRGTNEKLFF. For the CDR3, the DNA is TGTGCCAGCAGTAACAGAGGGACTAATGAAAAACTGTTTTTT.

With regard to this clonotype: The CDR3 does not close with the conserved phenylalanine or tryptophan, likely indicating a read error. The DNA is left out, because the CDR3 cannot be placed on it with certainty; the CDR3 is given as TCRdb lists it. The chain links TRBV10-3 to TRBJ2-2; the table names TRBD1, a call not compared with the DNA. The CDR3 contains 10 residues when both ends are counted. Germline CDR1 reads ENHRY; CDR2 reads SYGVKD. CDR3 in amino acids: CAIREFGGVK.

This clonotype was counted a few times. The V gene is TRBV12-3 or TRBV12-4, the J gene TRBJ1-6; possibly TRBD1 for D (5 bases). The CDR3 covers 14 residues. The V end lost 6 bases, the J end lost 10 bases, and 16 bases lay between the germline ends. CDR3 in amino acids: CASRRGPGESPLHF. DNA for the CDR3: TGTGCCAGCAGGAGGGGACCTGGAGAGTCACCCCTCCACTTT.

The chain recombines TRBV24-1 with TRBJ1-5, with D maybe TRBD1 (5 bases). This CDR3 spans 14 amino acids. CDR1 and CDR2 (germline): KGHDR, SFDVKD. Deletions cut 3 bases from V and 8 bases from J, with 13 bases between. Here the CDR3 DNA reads TGTGCCACCAGTGATCCCTCGTCGGGGGAGCCCCAGCATTTT. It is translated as CATSDPSSGEPQHF.

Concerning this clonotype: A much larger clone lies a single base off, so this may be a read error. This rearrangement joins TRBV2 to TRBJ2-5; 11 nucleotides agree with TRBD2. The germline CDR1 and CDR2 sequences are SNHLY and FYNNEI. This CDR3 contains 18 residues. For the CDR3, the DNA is TGTGCCAGCGGTGAATCCCAAACCCTGGGACTAGCGGAAGAGACCCAGTACTTC. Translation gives CASGESQTLGLAEETQYF.

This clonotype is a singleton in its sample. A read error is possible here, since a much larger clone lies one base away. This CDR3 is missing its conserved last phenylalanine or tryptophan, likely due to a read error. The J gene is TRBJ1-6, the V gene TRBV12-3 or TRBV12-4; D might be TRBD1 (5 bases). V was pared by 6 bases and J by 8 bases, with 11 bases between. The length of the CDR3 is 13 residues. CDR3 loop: CASSRKGDSPLHL. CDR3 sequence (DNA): TGTGCCAGCAGCCGGAAAGGGGATTCACCCCTCCACTTG.

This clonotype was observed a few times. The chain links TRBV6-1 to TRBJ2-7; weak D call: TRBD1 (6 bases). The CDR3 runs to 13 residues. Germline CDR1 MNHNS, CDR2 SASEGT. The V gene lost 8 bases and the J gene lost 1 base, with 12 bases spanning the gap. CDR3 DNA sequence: TGTGCCAGCCTACAGGGTCGGTCCTACGAGCAGTACTTC. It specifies CASLQGRSYEQYF.

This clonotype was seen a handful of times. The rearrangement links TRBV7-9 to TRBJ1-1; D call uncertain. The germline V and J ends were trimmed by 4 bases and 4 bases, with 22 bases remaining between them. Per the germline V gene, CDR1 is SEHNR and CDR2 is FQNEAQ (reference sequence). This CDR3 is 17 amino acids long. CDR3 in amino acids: CASSSTRRRGKGTEAFF. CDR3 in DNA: TGTGCCAGCAGCTCGACTCGGCGTCGTGGGAAGGGCACTGAAGCTTTCTTT.

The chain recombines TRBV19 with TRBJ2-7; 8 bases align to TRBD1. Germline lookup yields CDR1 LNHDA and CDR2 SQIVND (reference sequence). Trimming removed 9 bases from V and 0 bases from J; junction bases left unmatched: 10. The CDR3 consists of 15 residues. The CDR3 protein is CASSHRTGYSYEQYF. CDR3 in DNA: TGTGCCAGCAGCCACCGGACAGGGTACTCCTACGAGCAGTACTTC.

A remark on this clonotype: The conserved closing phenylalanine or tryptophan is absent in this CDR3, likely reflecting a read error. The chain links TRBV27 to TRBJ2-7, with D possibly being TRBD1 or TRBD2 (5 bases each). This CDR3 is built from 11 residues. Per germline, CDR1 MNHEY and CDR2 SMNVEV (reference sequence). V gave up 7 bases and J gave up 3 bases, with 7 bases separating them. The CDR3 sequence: CASKRGYEQYL. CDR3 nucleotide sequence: TGTGCCAGCAAGAGGGGCTACGAGCAGTACCTC.

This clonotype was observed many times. The CDR3 spells CASSEDRKLSTNEKLFF. In DNA form, the CDR3 reads TGTGCCAGCAGTGAGGACAGGAAGCTTTCAACTAATGAAAAACTGTTTTTT. This chain joins TRBV2 and TRBJ1-4, with 7 bases matching TRBD1. The ends lost 3 bases at V and 0 bases at J; junction bases unmatched: 7. CDR1 and CDR2 (germline): SNHLY, FYNNEI. This CDR3 region has 17 residues.

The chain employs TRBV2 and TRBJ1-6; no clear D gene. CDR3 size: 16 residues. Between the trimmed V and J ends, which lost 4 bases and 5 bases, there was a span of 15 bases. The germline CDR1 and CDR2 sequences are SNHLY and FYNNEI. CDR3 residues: CASSAPSTLNNSPLHF. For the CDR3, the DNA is TGTGCCAGCAGTGCTCCTTCGACCCTCAATAATTCACCCCTCCACTTT.

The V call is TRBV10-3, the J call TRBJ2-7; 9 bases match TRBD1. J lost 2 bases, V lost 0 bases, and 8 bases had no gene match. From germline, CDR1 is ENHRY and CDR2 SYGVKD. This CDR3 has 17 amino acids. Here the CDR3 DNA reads TGTGCCATCAGTGAGTCTGCCGGGACAGGGCACACCTACGAGCAGTACTTC. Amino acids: CAISESAGTGHTYEQYF.

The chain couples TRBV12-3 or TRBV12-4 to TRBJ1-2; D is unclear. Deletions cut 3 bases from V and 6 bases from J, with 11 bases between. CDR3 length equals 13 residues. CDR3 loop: CASSLGGFNGYTF. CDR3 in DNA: TGTGCCAGCAGTTTGGGAGGGTTCAATGGCTACACCTTC.

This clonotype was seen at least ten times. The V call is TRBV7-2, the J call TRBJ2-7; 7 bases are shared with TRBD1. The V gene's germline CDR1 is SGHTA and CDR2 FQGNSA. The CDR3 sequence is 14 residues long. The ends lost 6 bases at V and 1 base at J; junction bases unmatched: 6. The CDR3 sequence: CASRRPGQSYEQYF. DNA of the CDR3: TGTGCCAGCAGGCGACCGGGACAGTCCTACGAGCAGTACTTC.

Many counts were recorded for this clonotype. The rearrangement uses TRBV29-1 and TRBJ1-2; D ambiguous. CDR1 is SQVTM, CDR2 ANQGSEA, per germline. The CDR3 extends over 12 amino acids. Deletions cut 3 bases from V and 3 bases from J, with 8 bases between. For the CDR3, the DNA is TGCAGCGTTGATTTGGCATACTATGGCTACACCTTC. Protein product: CSVDLAYYGYTF.

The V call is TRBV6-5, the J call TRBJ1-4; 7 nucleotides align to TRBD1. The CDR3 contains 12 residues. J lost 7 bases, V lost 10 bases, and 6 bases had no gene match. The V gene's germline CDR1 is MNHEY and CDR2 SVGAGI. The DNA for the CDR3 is TGTGCCACCCAGGGGGAAAGTGAAAAACTGTTTTTT. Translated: CATQGESEKLFF.

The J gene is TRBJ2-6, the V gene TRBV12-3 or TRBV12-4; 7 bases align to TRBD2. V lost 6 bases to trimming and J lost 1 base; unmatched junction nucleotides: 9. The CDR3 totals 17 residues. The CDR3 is CASSLRGGGSGANVLTF. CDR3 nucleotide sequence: TGTGCCAGCAGCCTCCGCGGGGGAGGGTCTGGGGCCAACGTCCTGACTTTC.